Listed below are T cell receptor beta chains from one sample, sequenced in a study of cytomegalovirus exposure and HLA in healthy donors. Produced via immunoSEQ multiplex PCR; TCRdb's table is partial and in-frame only. The top ten hold less than 2% of the sample, which has some 140,000 clones, approximately 87% seen once. The sequenced sample consisted of PBMCs. Every receptor here comes from a man aged 35-49 years in good health and CMV-seronegative. Both conserved end residues are part of each CDR3. A D gene is named only where the DNA matches it firmly. Only some rows state a clone size, as once, few, many or a class for expanded clones.

d_call	clone_size	cdr3_length	v_call	j_call	cdr3_aa	cdr3_nt
NA	few	10	TRBV20-1	TRBJ2-1	CSAWGDEQFF	TGCAGTGCTTGGGGGGATGAGCAGTTCTTC
NA	NA	16	TRBV7-2	TRBJ2-1	CASSSLAGAVPNEQFF	TGTGCCAGCAGCTCCCTAGCAGGGGCCGTACCTAATGAGCAGTTCTTC
TRBD1	NA	13	TRBV11-1	TRBJ1-2	CASSSRTGSGYTF	TGTGCCAGCAGCAGCCGGACAGGGTCTGGCTACACCTTC
TRBD2	NA	17	TRBV5-8	TRBJ2-1	CASSLGQTSGGRNEQFF	TGTGCCAGCAGCCTAGGACAGACTAGCGGAGGGCGCAATGAGCAGTTCTTC
TRBD1	NA	15	TRBV2	TRBJ2-7	CASRSGQGGTYEQYF	TGTGCCAGCAGATCCGGACAGGGGGGTACCTACGAGCAGTACTTC
TRBD2	NA	15	TRBV6-6	TRBJ2-1	CASRGSGTGQSEQFF	TGTGCCAGCAGGGGGAGCGGGACGGGTCAGAGTGAGCAGTTCTTC
NA	NA	14	TRBV6-6	TRBJ1-1	CASSYLQVNTEAFF	TGTGCCAGCAGTTACTTACAGGTGAACACTGAAGCTTTCTTT
NA	NA	13	TRBV4-2	TRBJ2-5	CASSQEIRGEQYF	TGTGCCAGCAGCCAAGAGATCCGCGGGGAGCAGTACTTC
TRBD2	NA	15	TRBV13	TRBJ2-5	CASSLIAGVAETQYF	TGTGCCAGCAGCTTAATAGCGGGGGTGGCTGAGACCCAGTACTTC
NA	NA	11	TRBV6-5	TRBJ2-5	CASRARETQYF	TGTGCCAGCAGAGCCCGAGAGACCCAGTACTTC
TRBD1	NA	16	TRBV11-2	TRBJ2-2	CASSLGGYRGAGELFF	TGTGCCAGCAGCCTCGGCGGGTACAGGGGAGCCGGGGAGCTGTTTTTT
NA	NA	12	TRBV30	TRBJ2-7	CAWSVRGYEQYF	TGTGCCTGGAGTGTACGCGGTTACGAGCAGTACTTC
NA	once	13	TRBV7-2	TRBJ2-7	CASSLAALYEQYF	TGTGCCAGCAGCTTAGCAGCCCTCTACGAGCAGTACTTC
NA	NA	15	TRBV5-1	TRBJ2-1	CASSFTASVYNEQFF	TGCGCCAGCAGCTTTACGGCTAGCGTCTACAATGAGCAGTTCTTC